This T cell receptor beta chain comes out of a study of blood T cell repertoires in COVID-19. Study-wide context: Collection of acute and convalescent COVID-19 samples took place in the United States, Italy and Spain. The cDNA or gDNA used as material had been derived from T cells, B-cell-depleted T cells, or PBMCs.

Per the study methods: Amplification of reference gene primers was used by the study to estimate nucleated cell counts. Produced via immunoSEQ multiplex PCR; TCRdb's table is partial and in-frame only. V, J and clone size reflect that table, while D and trimming were determined from the DNA. The data hold 200,000 to 250,000 clones, with 82% observed a single time. Seattle participants joined during active infection and were tracked over time. The receptor was isolated from a woman aged 70-85 years with COVID-19, enrolled during active disease. Sequencing was done on a sample of peripheral blood.

The CDR3 DNA is TGTGCCAGCAGCTTAGGCCCAGGGAAAAACATTCAGTACTTC. It codes for CASSLGPGKNIQYF. The chain has TRBV13 and TRBJ2-4; tentatively, D is TRBD1 (5 bases). The CDR3 length is 14 residues. Per germline, CDR1 PRHDT and CDR2 FYEKMQ (reference sequence). V was clipped by 0 bases and J by 4 bases, with 7 bases between them.